This T cell receptor (beta chain) appears in the sequencing data of a study of beta chain features in type 1 diabetes. Every bit of the isolated RNA underwent reverse transcription, so sequencing read expressed TCRB transcripts. The average read count of naive, central memory and regulatory T cell samples was approximately 3.9 million. The assay was immunoSEQ multiplex PCR, and TCRdb's table has in-frame clones only and misses some. There are around 360,000 clones in the sample; around 13% occur only once, and around 0.0099% lies in the top ten. This CDR3 is 21 amino acids long. The V segment lost 2 bases and the J segment 3 bases; nucleotides outside the gene matches: 25. Study-wide results and limits: VDJ junctions sequenced from type 1 diabetes patients showed fewer insertions and more deletions. Patients with Type 1 diabetes showed moderately but significantly shorter TCRB CDR3s in all four CD4+ subsets.

This clone was observed a handful of times. Its antigen is not known. The sequenced sample consisted of naive CD4+ T cells from blood. The chain has TRBV23-1 and TRBJ2-7; 7 bases agree with TRBD2. TRBV23-1 is identified as an open reading frame with a role that is uncertain. This sequence was found in a woman aged 18-29 years with type 1 diabetes. The CDR3 nucleotides read TGCGCCAGCAGTCAAGGGAGGGTGGGATGCTACGAGCTTCTGGGATGCTACGAGCAGTACTTC. This codes for CASSQGRVGCYELLGCYEQYF.